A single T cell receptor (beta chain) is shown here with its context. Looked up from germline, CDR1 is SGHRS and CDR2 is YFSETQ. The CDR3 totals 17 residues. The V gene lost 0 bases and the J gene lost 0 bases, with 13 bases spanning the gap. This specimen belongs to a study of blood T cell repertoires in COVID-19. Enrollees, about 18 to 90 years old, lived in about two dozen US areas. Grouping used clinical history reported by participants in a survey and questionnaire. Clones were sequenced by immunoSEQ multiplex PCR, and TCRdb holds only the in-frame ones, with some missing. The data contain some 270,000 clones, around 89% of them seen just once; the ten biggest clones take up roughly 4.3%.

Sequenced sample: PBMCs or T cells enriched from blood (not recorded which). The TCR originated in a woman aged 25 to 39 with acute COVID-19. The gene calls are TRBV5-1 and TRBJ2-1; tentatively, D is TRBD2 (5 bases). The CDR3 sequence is CASSLGPSTYSYNEQFF. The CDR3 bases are TGCGCCAGCAGCTTGGGTCCTAGCACCTACTCCTACAATGAGCAGTTCTTC.